The rows below give T cell receptor beta chains drawn from one sample of a study of Graves' ophthalmopathy and Graves' hyperthyroidism. TCRdb processed the multiplex PCR reads anew with MiXCR; each CDR3 protein has one entry. The table has some 520,000 distinct CDR3 sequences, approximately 15% seen once; the top ten hold about 9.4%. Sequenced input: blood. The receptors come from a woman in her twenties or thirties with Graves' ophthalmopathy. CDR3s include the opening cysteine and the closing phenylalanine or tryptophan. D genes are given only for firm matches. Only part of the rows carry a size: once, few, many, or a class if the clone is expanded.

>TRBV20-1|NA|many|TRBJ1-5
TGCAGTGCTAGAGTAGGGGGTGTCGTTGGTCAGCCCCAGCATTTT
CSARVGGVVGQPQHF
>TRBV7-2|TRBD2|many|TRBJ2-7
TGTGCCAGCAGCCTCCAGCGGGGGGTAAACGAGCAGTACTTC
CASSLQRGVNEQYF
>TRBV27|TRBD1|many|TRBJ1-5
TGTGCCAGCAGTTTAACCGGGACAGGGGTTTATCAGCCCCAGCATTTT
CASSLTGTGVYQPQHF
>TRBV12-5|NA|many|TRBJ2-5
TGTGCTAGTGGTATACTTTCCGGGACTGCGTACCAAGAGACCCAGTACTTC
CASGILSGTAYQETQYF
>TRBV30|NA|many|TRBJ2-2
TGTGCCTGGAGACAGGAGGGACCCGGGGAGCTGTTTTTT
CAWRQEGPGELFF
>TRBV6-9|NA|NA|TRBJ1-2
TGTGCCAGCCTATACTATGGCTACACCTTC
CASLYYGYTF
>TRBV20-1|TRBD1|many|TRBJ1-5
TGCAGTGCTACAGGGGGCAGCAGCAATCAGCCCCAGCATTTT
CSATGGSSNQPQHF
>TRBV20-1|TRBD1|many|TRBJ1-6
TGCAGTCACTCCGTCGACAGGGCCCGCTCACCCCTCCACTTT
CSHSVDRARSPLHF
>TRBV6-1|NA|few|TRBJ2-2
TGTGCCAGCAGTCAGGGGACTTTCACCGGGGAGCTGTTTTTT
CASSQGTFTGELFF
>TRBV20-1|NA|many|TRBJ2-7
TGCAGTGCTAGCCCCAGTCCGGAAACTCAGTACTTC
CSASPSPETQYF
>TRBV11-1|NA|many|TRBJ2-5
TGTGCCAGCGGAGGGCGAGAAGAGACCCAGTACTTC
CASGGREETQYF
>TRBV6-1|NA|many|TRBJ2-7
TGTGCCAGCACCCCGGCGGGTAGCTCCTACGAGCAGTACTTC
CASTPAGSSYEQYF
>TRBV5-1|NA|many|TRBJ2-7
TGCGCCAGCGCAAATTTAGGAGGCGCCACTTACGAGCAGTACTTC
CASANLGGATYEQYF
>TRBV9|NA|many|TRBJ2-2
TGTGCCAGCAGCGTAGAAGGTTCGGGGGGCACGAACACCGGGGAGCTGTTTTTT
CASSVEGSGGTNTGELFF
>TRBV6-4|TRBD2|many|TRBJ2-2
TGTGCCAGCAAAGGACTAGCGGGGGCGAACACCGGGGAGCTGTTTTTT
CASKGLAGANTGELFF
>TRBV12-3/TRBV12-4|NA|many|TRBJ1-1
TGTGCCAGCAGGTGGGGAGACAGCACTGAAGCTTTCTTT
CASRWGDSTEAFF
>TRBV20-1|NA|many|TRBJ1-5
TGCAGTGCTCCGAAAGCGACAGGCAATCAGCCCCAGCATTTT
CSAPKATGNQPQHF
>TRBV7-8|NA|many|TRBJ1-1
TGTGCCAGCAGCTTAGGAAGGAGGGGTAGCACTGAAGCTTTCTTT
CASSLGRRGSTEAFF
>TRBV6-1|TRBD1|NA|TRBJ1-3
TGTGCCAGCAGTCCGGGACAGGGTTCTGGAAACACCATATATTTT
CASSPGQGSGNTIYF
>TRBV6-5|NA|many|TRBJ1-2
TGTGCCAGCAGTATCAGGGATAACTATGGCTACACCTTC
CASSIRDNYGYTF
>TRBV6-4|NA|many|TRBJ2-6
TGTGCCAGCTCGGACACGGCCTCTGGGGCCAACGTCCTGACTTTC
CASSDTASGANVLTF
>TRBV20-1|NA|many|TRBJ1-5
TGCAGTGCTAGAGATAGGCAGTATAGCAATCAGCCCCAGCATTTT
CSARDRQYSNQPQHF
>TRBV9|TRBD2|few|TRBJ2-5
TGTGCCAGCAGTACTAGCGGGAGTCATGAGACCCAGTACTTC
CASSTSGSHETQYF
>TRBV10-3|TRBD2|many|TRBJ2-2
TGTGCCATCAGGCCTACTAGCGGGGGCGGCACCGGGGAGCTGTTTTTT
CAIRPTSGGGTGELFF